The clone carrying this T cell receptor (beta chain) was counted at least ten times. This specimen comes from a study of human T cells and chemical hapten exposure. Background on the study: Cases of alopecia areata, totalis or universalis occurred in a predominantly female patient group.

Looked up from germline, CDR1 is ENHRY and CDR2 is SYGVKD. The CDR3 runs to 11 residues. V lost 10 bases to trimming and J lost 6 bases, with 11 bases between them. Time point here: patch test 1, 2 weeks after DPC sensitization. Treatment described: therapeutic diphenylcyclopropenone sensitization with weekly scalp DPC. Before extraction, the whole blood was not fractionated, and total RNA was taken from it. Original analysis: A per-sample median of around 91,000 TCRs was observed, with counts ranging from roughly 23,224 to 700,000. TCRdb reprocessed the RACE reads with MiXCR, giving one entry per CDR3 protein. TCRdb, not the original authors, processed these V and J calls. The table lists some 350,000 distinct CDR3 sequences, approximately 6.3% of them singletons, with approximately 8% in the top ten.

The TCR sequence derives from a woman aged 18-29 years with alopecia areata. Some clones in this sample may be carry-over from other donors' samples. Sequencing used whole blood, obtained in connection with sensitization to the hapten diphenylcyclopropenone (DPC). V and J are TRBV10-3 and TRBJ2-3; D may be TRBD2 (6 bases). This CDR3 is CATGTPDTQYF. CDR3 in DNA: TGTGCCACCGGGACTCCTGATACGCAGTATTTT.